A single sample is the source of the 8 T cell receptor beta chains below, sequenced in a study of blood T cell repertoires in COVID-19. Only in-frame clones appear in the TCRdb table, and some are missing; sequencing was by immunoSEQ multiplex PCR. The sample records fewer than 250,000 clones, 90% being singletons. Sequencing was carried out using PBMCs or T cells enriched from blood (not recorded which). The source is a young man who had been exposed to COVID-19.

The rearrangement uses TRBV18 and TRBJ2-6; D call uncertain. Germline loops: CDR1 KGHSH, CDR2 LQKENI. Trimming stripped 6 bases from V and 2 bases from J, with 17 bases between. This CDR3 region has 17 residues. The CDR3 spells CASSQEPPLTGANVLTF. CDR3 DNA: TGTGCCAGCTCTCAGGAACCCCCATTAACTGGGGCCAACGTCCTGACTTTC.

CDR3 DNA: TGTGCCAGCAGTTATCGGGGGAAGACTGAAGCTTTCTTT. This gives the protein CASSYRGKTEAFF. This chain links TRBV6-5 with TRBJ1-1; maybe TRBD1 (5 bases). The V and J ends lost 3 bases and 5 bases respectively, with 10 bases between them. This CDR3 has 13 amino acids. Germline V gene lookup returns CDR1 MNHEY and CDR2 SVGAGI.

The genes are TRBV4-1 and TRBJ1-2, with D perhaps TRBD1 (6 bases). V gave up 0 bases and J gave up 8 bases, with 16 bases separating them. The CDR3 extends over 15 amino acids. Germline-derived CDR1 and CDR2 are MGHRA and YSYEKL. CDR3 bases: TGCGCCAGCAGCCAAGATCGGCGCAGGGGATACGGCTACACCTTC. This encodes CASSQDRRRGYGYTF.

The chain is built from TRBV3-1 (or the pseudogene TRBV3-2) and TRBJ2-1; 8 bases line up with TRBD2. The CDR3 totals 16 residues. The germline V gene has CDR1 LGHDT and CDR2 YNNKEL (reference sequence). J gave up 1 base and V 0 bases, and 2 bases lay outside the gene matches. The CDR3 region has the DNA TGTGCCAGCAGCCAAGACGGGGGGGTATCCTACAATGAGCAGTTCTTC. Residues: CASSQDGGVSYNEQFF.

This clone was counted once. The chain is built from TRBV5-4 and TRBJ2-7; tentatively, D is TRBD2 (6 bases). The V and J ends lost 2 bases and 5 bases respectively, with 17 bases between them. The V gene's germline CDR1 is SGHNT and CDR2 YYREEE (reference sequence). The CDR3 sequence is 15 residues long. This chain's CDR3 is CASSLGWFGGNEQYF. DNA for the CDR3: TGTGCCAGCAGCTTAGGATGGTTCGGGGGAAACGAGCAGTACTTC.

The V call is TRBV3-1 (or the pseudogene TRBV3-2), the J call TRBJ2-3; possible D gene TRBD2, 6 bases. This CDR3 contains 18 residues. Trimming took 1 base from V and 1 from J, leaving 18 bases between them. Per germline, CDR1 LGHDT and CDR2 YNNKEL (reference sequence). The CDR3 here is CASSQGSPSATRTDTQYF. The CDR3 bases are TGTGCCAGCAGCCAAGGTTCTCCTAGCGCGACTCGCACAGATACGCAGTATTTT.

The rearrangement uses TRBV19 and TRBJ1-6; no definite D call. Germline assignment: CDR1 LNHDA and CDR2 SQIVND (reference sequence). The CDR3 has 14 amino acids. Trimming pared 3 bases from V and 5 bases from J, leaving 8 bases between. The CDR3 reads CASSIRHDNSPLHF. For the CDR3, the DNA is TGTGCCAGTAGTATCCGACATGATAATTCACCCCTCCACTTT.

The chain joins TRBV5-1 to TRBJ2-1, with D possibly TRBD2 on 5 matching bases. In germline, CDR1 is SGHRS, CDR2 YFSETQ. CDR3 length: 15 residues. V was trimmed by 0 bases and J by 8 bases, leaving 15 bases between them. CDR3 DNA: TGCGCCAGCAGCTTGGTGAGCTCGGGAAGGGATGAGCAGTTCTTC. It specifies CASSLVSSGRDEQFF.